This T cell receptor beta chain was sequenced for a study of blood T cell repertoires in COVID-19 (TCRdb year 2020). In the study overall: The collaborator samples originated in the United States, Italy and Spain and spanned the acute and convalescent phases of COVID-19. The material from the prospective study consisted of cDNA or gDNA derived from T cells, B-cell-depleted T cells, or PBMCs. The dataset comprised deeply sampled blood TCRbeta repertoires from subjects exposed to, actively infected with, or recovered from COVID-19. The repertoires were released in a freely available public database meant as a resource for research on the immune response to SARS-CoV-2. Samples were obtained from the ongoing ImmuneRACE study (first 160 participants) and from about 1,300 subjects provided by 6 global collaborators. The sample metadata nearly always contained a de-identified subject ID, COVID-19 status, age in years and sex. Where available, HLA class I and class II types were obtained from metadata supplied by the sample provider rather than from assay-based typing.

As regards this clone: It has no known antigen specificity. No qualities accompany the bases; no much larger clone lies one base away. Additional DNA sequences in this sample encode the identical CDR3.

Germline trimming amounts to 4 bases on V and 2 bases on J, with 5 as the count of junction bases outside the gene matches. CDR1 SGDLS and CDR2 YYNGEE were looked up in the germline V gene. Including the terminal cysteine and phenylalanine, the CDR3 comprises 15 residues. Only CDR3 DNA remains: 45 bases, in frame from the first base. Broad study findings and their caveats: How much clinical and demographic metadata was included differed by source and by participant, and the metadata was provided uncurated.

TCRbeta CDR3 regions were amplified from genomic DNA using the immunoSEQ Assay, a bias-controlled multiplex PCR. The authors processed their data as follows. The number of nucleated cells in each sample was estimated by amplification of reference gene primers within the assay. Sequence reads were collapsed and filtered to measure the absolute abundance of every unique TCRbeta CDR3 rearrangement. For each sample, productive Simpson clonality was calculated by taking the square root of Simpson's diversity index across productive rearrangements. This immuneACCESS table, as held by TCRdb, lists in-frame sequences with V and J called but not all clones. Of the missing ones, under half trace to an unresolved V gene in checked studies; the others have no known cause. V, J and clone size reflect that table, while D and trimming were determined from the DNA. The sample includes more than 100,000 clones, with approximately 70% observed a single time. The top ten hold more than 0.8% of the sample.

Collaborating institutions collected whole blood in K2EDTA tubes following their own protocols. For TCRbeta analysis, collaborators shipped samples in one of three forms: frozen whole blood, isolated PBMCs, or DNA extracted from either of those sample types. Material for sequencing was peripheral blood. The sequence was obtained from a human donor with acute or convalescent COVID-19. The donor label of this sample is uncertain. Recombination joined TRBV9 with TRBJ1-5; 8 central nucleotides agree with TRBD1. CDR3 loop: CASSIGQGRNQPQHF. The nucleotides read TGTGCCAGCAGCATTGGACAGGGCCGCAATCAGCCCCAGCATTTT.